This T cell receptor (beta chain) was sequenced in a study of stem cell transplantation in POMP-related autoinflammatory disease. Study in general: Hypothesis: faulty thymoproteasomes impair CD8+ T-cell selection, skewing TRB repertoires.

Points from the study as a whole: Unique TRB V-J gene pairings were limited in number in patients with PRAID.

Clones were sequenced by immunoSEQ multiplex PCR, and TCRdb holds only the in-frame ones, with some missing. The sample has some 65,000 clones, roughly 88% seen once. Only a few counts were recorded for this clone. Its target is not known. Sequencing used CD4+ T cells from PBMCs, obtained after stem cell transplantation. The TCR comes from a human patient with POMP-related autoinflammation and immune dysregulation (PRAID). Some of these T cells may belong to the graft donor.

CDR3 DNA: TGTGCCAGCAGAGATTCAGGGGGCAGTCAGCCCCAGCATTTT. Translated, it gives CASRDSGGSQPQHF. The rearrangement uses TRBV6-5 and TRBJ1-5; 8 positions match TRBD1. The CDR3 has 14 residues. V lost 6 bases and J lost 6; bases outside the gene matches: 7. In germline, CDR1 is MNHEY, CDR2 SVGAGI.